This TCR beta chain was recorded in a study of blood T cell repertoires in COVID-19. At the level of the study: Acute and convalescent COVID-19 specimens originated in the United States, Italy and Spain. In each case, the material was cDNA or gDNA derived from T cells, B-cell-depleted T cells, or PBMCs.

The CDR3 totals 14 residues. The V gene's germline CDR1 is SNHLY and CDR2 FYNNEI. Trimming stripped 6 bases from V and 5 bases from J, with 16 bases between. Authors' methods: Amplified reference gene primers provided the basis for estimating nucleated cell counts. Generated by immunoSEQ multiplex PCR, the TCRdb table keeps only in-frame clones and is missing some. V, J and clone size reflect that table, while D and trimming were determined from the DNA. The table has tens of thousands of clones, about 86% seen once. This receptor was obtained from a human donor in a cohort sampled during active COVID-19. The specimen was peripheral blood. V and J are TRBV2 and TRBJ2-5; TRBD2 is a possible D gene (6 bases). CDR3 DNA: TGTGCCAGCAGACGGACTATGGGGATGGAGACCCAGTACTTC. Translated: CASRRTMGMETQYF.